The 25 T cell receptor beta chains below come from one sample, sequenced in a study of control samples from healthy donors and cancer patients (dated by TCRdb to the early 2020s). The library was made by the immunoSEQ multiplex PCR assay. This is the immuneACCESS table as TCRdb keeps it, with only in-frame sequences that have V and J called. A part of the clones is gone; compared with another copy, unresolved V genes explain less than half, and the rest is unexplained. A total of 90,000 to 150,000 clones appear in this sample, 80% to 95% of them only once. The ten most abundant clones make up less than 9.5% of the sample. Material: blood. These receptors originate from a woman between 18 and 30 years old in good health.

This sequence joins TRBV7-2 and TRBJ2-7; D is unresolved. The germline CDR1 and CDR2 sequences are SGHTA and FQGNSA. V was shortened by 2 bases and J by 7 bases, with 9 bases between the two germline ends. This CDR3 is built from 12 residues. The CDR3 loop reads CASSLSRAEQYF. Written as DNA, the CDR3 is TGTGCCAGCAGCTTATCACGGGCAGAGCAGTACTTC.

Notes on this clone: In the same sample, other DNA sequences code for this CDR3. The chain uses TRBV20-1 and TRBJ2-5, with D hard to call. V lost 3 bases, J lost 5 bases, and 10 bases lay in between. Germline CDR1 and CDR2: DFQATT and SNEGSKA (reference sequence). The CDR3 loop spans 12 amino acids. CDR3 region: CSASLSGETQYF. CDR3 nucleotides: TGCAGTGCTAGTTTGAGTGGGGAGACCCAGTACTTC.

The gene calls are TRBV6-1 and TRBJ1-1; D unclear. This CDR3 comprises 13 residues. CDR1 MNHNS and CDR2 SASEGT come from the germline V gene. Trimming removed 2 bases from V and 4 bases from J, with 8 bases in between. The CDR3 bases are TGTGCCAGCAGTGAACAGTTCGCCACTGAAGCTTTCTTT. This encodes CASSEQFATEAFF.

This clone was detected once. J is TRBJ2-2 and V is TRBV6-2 or TRBV6-3; 8 nucleotides align to TRBD2. The CDR3 length is 17 residues. Germline-derived CDR1 and CDR2 are MNHEY and SVGEGT. With V trimmed by 0 bases and J by 9 bases, 12 bases remained unmatched. CDR3 DNA sequence: TGTGCCAGCAGTTACTCGATGGGACTAGTGGACCTTAGGGAGCTGTTTTTT. Protein: CASSYSMGLVDLRELFF.

The chain uses TRBV2 and TRBJ2-7, with D perhaps matching TRBD1 or TRBD2 (7 bases each). The CDR3 length is 14 residues. CDR1 is SNHLY, CDR2 FYNNEI, per germline. The V gene lost 5 bases and the J gene lost 4 bases, with 15 bases spanning the gap. CDR3 sequence reads: CASSRLRGGYEQYF. The CDR3 coding sequence is TGTGCCAGCAGTCGACTCAGGGGGGGGTACGAGCAGTACTTC.

The CDR3 loop reads CASIQMSETQYF. The CDR3 DNA reads as TGTGCCAGCATTCAAATGTCGGAGACCCAGTACTTC. J is TRBJ2-5 and V is TRBV9; D not resolved. Trimming removed 6 bases at V and 5 bases at J, with 11 bases between. CDR1 is SGDLS and CDR2 is YYNGEE in the germline V gene. The CDR3 covers 12 residues.

The CDR3, as DNA: TGCAGTGCTAGTTCGGTATCCGGGTCTGGCAATCAGCCCCAGCATTTT. Translating gives CSASSVSGSGNQPQHF. The chain couples TRBV20-1 to TRBJ1-5; no clear D gene. The germline V gene encodes CDR1 DFQATT and CDR2 SNEGSKA (reference sequence). Deletions cut 3 bases from V and 2 bases from J, with 17 bases between. This CDR3 has 16 amino acids.

The chain joins TRBV30 to TRBJ1-2; 9 bases are a match to TRBD1. This CDR3 spans 16 amino acids. The V gene end was trimmed by 7 bases and the J gene end by 3 bases; junction bases not matched to a gene: 15. CDR1 is GTSNPN, CDR2 SVGIG, per germline (reference sequence). CDR3 loop: CAYSPGTGLSHYGYTF. In nucleotides, the CDR3 is TGTGCCTACAGCCCCGGGACAGGGCTTTCTCACTATGGCTACACCTTC.

This chain connects TRBV19 to TRBJ2-2; 8 bases agree with TRBD1. V lost 5 bases and J lost 7; bases outside the gene matches: 9. In germline, CDR1 is LNHDA, CDR2 SQIVND (reference sequence). This CDR3 spans 15 amino acids. CDR3 coding DNA: TGTGCCAGTAGTGTCCAGGGGGCAGGCGGCGGGGAGCTGTTTTTT. Translation: CASSVQGAGGGELFF.

The chain carries TRBV9 and TRBJ2-4; tentatively, D is TRBD1 or TRBD2 (6 bases each). CDR3 length equals 17 residues. V was cut by 0 bases and J by 6 bases, with 19 bases left in between. Germline V CDR1 and CDR2: SGDLS, YYNGEE. CDR3 DNA sequence: TGTGCCAGCAGCGTAGGTGGTCCGAGTAAGGGGGGAAACATTCAGTACTTC. Amino acids: CASSVGGPSKGGNIQYF.

CDR3 sequence: CASRMTSGGSSYNEQFF. The DNA of the CDR3 is TGTGCCAGTAGGATGACTAGCGGGGGAAGCTCCTACAATGAGCAGTTCTTC. The chain recombines TRBV19 with TRBJ2-1, with 12 bases matching TRBD2. The germline V gene has CDR1 LNHDA and CDR2 SQIVND (reference sequence). The CDR3 runs to 17 residues. The J segment lost 0 bases and the V segment lost 6 bases, leaving 6 bases of the junction unmatched.

This clone showed up just once. The chain has TRBV4-2 and TRBJ2-3; a weak D match, TRBD1 (7 bases). V was clipped by 0 bases and J by 4 bases, with 20 bases between them. From germline, CDR1 is LGHNA and CDR2 YNFKEQ. This CDR3 is 18 amino acids long. This CDR3 is CASSQDSGGGLKSDTQYF. CDR3 sequence (DNA): TGTGCCAGCAGCCAAGATAGTGGAGGGGGCCTCAAATCAGATACGCAGTATTTT.

J is TRBJ2-7 and V is TRBV7-9, with D maybe TRBD1 (6 bases). Per the germline V gene, CDR1 is SEHNR and CDR2 is FQNEAQ (reference sequence). The V end was cut by 5 bases, the J end by 2 bases, with 16 bases between. The CDR3 has 15 amino acids. The CDR3 DNA follows: TGTGCCAGCAGCCAGAGATCGGACAGAACCTACGAGCAGTACTTC. Protein product: CASSQRSDRTYEQYF.

The chain joins TRBV9 to TRBJ2-7; 8 bases agree with TRBD1. The CDR3 length is 14 residues. The germline V gene has CDR1 SGDLS and CDR2 YYNGEE. Losses at the gene ends were 4 bases for V and 6 bases for J; bases not matched to a gene: 9. CDR3 residues: CASSLGRQGREQYF. The CDR3 bases are TGTGCCAGCAGCCTTGGCCGACAGGGGCGCGAGCAGTACTTC.

The V and J genes are TRBV6-2 or TRBV6-3 and TRBJ2-3, with 8 bases identical to TRBD2. J was trimmed by 6 bases and V by 6 bases; bases with no gene match: 8. CDR3 length: 14 residues. Germline CDR1 MNHEY, CDR2 SVGEGT. The CDR3 region is CASSFSGVGDTQYF. CDR3 nucleotides: TGTGCCAGCAGCTTTAGCGGGGTTGGGGATACGCAGTATTTT.

V gene TRBV4-2 combines with J gene TRBJ1-1; 7 positions agree with TRBD1. Germline V gene sequence: CDR1 LGHNA, CDR2 YNFKEQ. The CDR3 has 14 amino acids. V lost 1 base to trimming and J lost 8 bases; unmatched junction nucleotides: 7. CDR3 DNA: TGTGCCAGCAGCCAAGCCCCGGGACAGCCCGAAGCTTTCTTT. Residues: CASSQAPGQPEAFF.

This chain links TRBV10-3 with TRBJ1-1; D is undetermined. Germline assignment: CDR1 ENHRY and CDR2 SYGVKD. This CDR3 has 13 amino acids. The V end was cut by 2 bases, the J end by 7 bases, with 11 bases between. In DNA, the CDR3 is TGTGCCATCAGTGAGGGAGTTATTGGTGAAGCTTTCTTT. Its translation: CAISEGVIGEAFF.

The gene calls are TRBV7-2 and TRBJ2-7, with TRBD2 matching 9 bases. Per germline, CDR1 SGHTA and CDR2 FQGNSA. Trimming removed 0 bases from V and 6 bases from J; junction bases left unmatched: 9. CDR3 length: 16 amino acids. The CDR3 DNA sequence: TGTGCCAGCAGCTTAGCGGCGGGGGGGGGTCGAGTCGAGCAGTACTTC. Protein: CASSLAAGGGRVEQYF.

CDR3 sequence reads: CASSLNVGREQYF. DNA of the CDR3: TGCGCCAGCAGCTTGAACGTTGGTCGCGAGCAGTACTTC. V gene TRBV5-1 combines with J gene TRBJ2-7; D is uncertain. This CDR3 region has 13 residues. Trimming took 1 base from V and 6 from J, leaving 11 bases between them. Germline V gene data show CDR1 as SGHRS and CDR2 as YFSETQ.

V gene TRBV6-2 or TRBV6-3 combines with J gene TRBJ2-7, with D possibly called TRBD1 or TRBD2 (5 bases each). Trimming cost V 0 bases and J 3 bases, with 12 bases left between them. Per germline, CDR1 MNHEY and CDR2 SVGEGT. This CDR3 spans 15 amino acids. The DNA of the CDR3 is TGTGCCAGCAGTTACTCGGGGACGGAAATCTACGAGCAGTACTTC. Translation gives CASSYSGTEIYEQYF.

The rearrangement links TRBV5-1 to TRBJ2-5; 7 bases map to TRBD2. The length of the CDR3 is 15 residues. V shed 3 bases and J 5 bases; nucleotides not matched to a gene: 10. Germline values: CDR1 SGHRS, CDR2 YFSETQ. CDR3 nucleotides: TGCGCCAGCAGCTGGTTGGGAGGGGCTGGGGAGACCCAGTACTTC. It codes for CASSWLGGAGETQYF.

The chain links TRBV6-4 to TRBJ1-1; D remains unclear. This CDR3 has 14 amino acids. Per germline, CDR1 MRHNA and CDR2 SNTAGT. V lost 6 bases, J lost 2 bases, and 13 bases lay in between. The CDR3 region is CASRRRTDNTEAFF. The CDR3 nucleotides are TGTGCCAGCAGGCGACGGACGGATAACACTGAAGCTTTCTTT.

The V gene is TRBV21-1, the J gene TRBJ2-1. TRBV21-1 is flagged as a pseudogene. The CDR3 is 16 residues long. CDR3 nucleotide sequence: TGTGCCAGCAGCACCCGTCCGGGACGGATTTACAATGAGCAGTTCTTC. Protein sequence: CASSTRPGRIYNEQFF.

This rearrangement joins TRBV28 to TRBJ2-1; possibly TRBD1 or TRBD2 for D (5 bases each). The germline V gene has CDR1 MDHEN and CDR2 SYDVKM. The CDR3 contains 15 residues. V shed 7 bases and J shed 4 bases, with 17 bases lying between them. The CDR3 nucleotides read TGTGCCAGCACAACATCCGGGACCGGATACAATGAGCAGTTCTTC. Encoded protein: CASTTSGTGYNEQFF. Full variable domain (outside the CDR3, taken from reference TRBV28 and TRBJ2-1): DVKVTQSSRYLVKRTGEKVFLECVQDMDHENMFWYRQDPGLGLRLIYFSYDVKMKEKGDIPEGYSVSREKKERFSLILESASTNQTSMYLCASTTSGTGYNEQFFGPGTRLTVL.

The chain has TRBV7-2 and TRBJ2-2, with 9 bases aligning to TRBD2. This CDR3 is built from 17 residues. Germline V gives CDR1 SGHTA, CDR2 FQGNSA. Trimming removed 5 bases from V and 6 bases from J; junction bases left unmatched: 13. The DNA for the CDR3 is TGTGCCAGCAGCGGCGCGGGCGGGGGGGCCGTGGCCGGGGAGCTGTTTTTT. Translation gives CASSGAGGGAVAGELFF.